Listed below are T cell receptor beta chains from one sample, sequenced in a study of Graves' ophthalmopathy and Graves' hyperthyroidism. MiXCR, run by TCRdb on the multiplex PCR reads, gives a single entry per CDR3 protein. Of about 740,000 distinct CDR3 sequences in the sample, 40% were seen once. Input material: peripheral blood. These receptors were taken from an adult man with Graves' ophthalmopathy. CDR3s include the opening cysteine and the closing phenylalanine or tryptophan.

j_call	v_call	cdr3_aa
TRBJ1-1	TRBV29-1	CSVDRSFGMNTEAFF
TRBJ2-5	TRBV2	CASSYSPETQYF
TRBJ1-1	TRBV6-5	CASSYLGTEAFF
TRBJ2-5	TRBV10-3	CAISESTGVKRSQYF
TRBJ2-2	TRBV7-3	CASSSDRRSGELFF
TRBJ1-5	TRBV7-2	CASSLVGQGYEHF
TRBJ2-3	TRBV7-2	CASSLAAGGLDTQYF
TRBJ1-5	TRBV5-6	CASSAGTGDSNQPQHF
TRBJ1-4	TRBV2	CASRETTRTGDEKLFF
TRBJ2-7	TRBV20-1	CSAQDRPPYEQYF
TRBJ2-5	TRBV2	CASSPGTGQYQETQYF
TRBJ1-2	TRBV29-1	CSVEVGEVGPANYGYTF
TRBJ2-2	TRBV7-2	CASSRNAGGVNTGELFF
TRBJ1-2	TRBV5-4	CASSPSGRVTTGYTF
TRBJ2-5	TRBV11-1	CASSRDREREETQYF
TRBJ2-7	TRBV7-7	CASSRESGLSYEQYF
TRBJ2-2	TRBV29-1	CSVDPLASGELFF
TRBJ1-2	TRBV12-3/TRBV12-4	CASRETGDYGYTF
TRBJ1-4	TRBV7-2	CASSLPAGGREKLFF
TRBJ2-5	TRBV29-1	CSVSSGLARETQYF
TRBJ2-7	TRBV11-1	CASSSPRGGKYEQYF
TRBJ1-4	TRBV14	CAWSPQGVDEKLFF
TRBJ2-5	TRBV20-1	CSAISETQYF
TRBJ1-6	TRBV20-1	CSAQPGQGINSPLHF
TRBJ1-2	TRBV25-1	CASSERIFYGYTF
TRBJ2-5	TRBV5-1	CASSRDGPGETQYF
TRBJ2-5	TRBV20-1	CSAANRGETQYF
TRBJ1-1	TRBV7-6	CASSLRVRDEAFF
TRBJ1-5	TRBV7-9	CASSRQNQPQHF
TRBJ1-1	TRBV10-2	CASSDRDSNTEAFF
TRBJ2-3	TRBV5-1	CASRRGTDTQYF
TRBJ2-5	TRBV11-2	CASSSQRVGGQETQYF
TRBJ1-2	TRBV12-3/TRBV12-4	CASSPRGSLYGYTF
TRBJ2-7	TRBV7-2	CASSRTGHSSYEQYF
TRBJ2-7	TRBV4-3	CASSPRTEYEQYF
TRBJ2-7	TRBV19	CASNTPGQGTDEQYF
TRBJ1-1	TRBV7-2	CASHEDGEAFF
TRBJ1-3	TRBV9	CASSVLGGGTGNTIYF
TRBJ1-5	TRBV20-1	CSARVGGGFDQPQHF
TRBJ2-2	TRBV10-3	CAISDGTAGELFF
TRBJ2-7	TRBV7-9	CASSLIPTEQYF
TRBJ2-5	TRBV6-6	CASRAGVKTQYF
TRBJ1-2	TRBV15	CATSSPGGGYGYTF
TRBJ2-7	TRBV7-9	CASSLDAYEQYF
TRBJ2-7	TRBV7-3	CASSFLRLAPNLTSSYEQYF
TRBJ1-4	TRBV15	CATSRGDRGLEKLFF
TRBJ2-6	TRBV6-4	CASSRPGHSGANVLTF
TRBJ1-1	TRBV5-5	CASSLKGRDTEAFF
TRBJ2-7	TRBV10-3	CAISEDGTYEQYF
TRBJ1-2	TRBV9	CASSVVAGSHYGCTF
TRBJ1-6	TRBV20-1	CSARRLGQGNSPLHF
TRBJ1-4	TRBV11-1	CASSSRFGTVNEKLVF
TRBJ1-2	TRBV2	CASDHPYGYTF
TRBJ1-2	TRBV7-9	CASSLAGGDGYTF
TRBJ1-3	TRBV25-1	CAGTGNSGNTIYF